The T cell receptor beta chain under discussion was sequenced for a study of CD8 T cells in Susac syndrome. V was shortened by 4 bases and J by 0 bases, with 12 bases between the two germline ends. The CDR3 has 15 residues. Germline values: CDR1 MNHEY, CDR2 SMNVEV (reference sequence). The RNA, 0.5 to 1 ug, was put through reverse transcription using random hexamers. Amplification of TCR beta CDR3 across 54 Vbeta and 13 Jbeta was performed with immunoSEQ multiplex PCR. TCRdb independently ran MiXCR on the immunoSEQ multiplex PCR reads; one entry per CDR3 protein. The sample includes about 250,000 distinct CDR3 sequences, around 93% of them seen just once. This clonotype was picked up one time.

What was sequenced was CD4+ T cells from PBMCs. This receptor was taken from a human donor with multiple sclerosis. The chain joins TRBV27 to TRBJ1-1; D is possibly TRBD1 (6 bases). CDR3: CASSSFGQLNTEAFF. The CDR3 coding sequence is TGTGCCAGCAGTTCTTTCGGACAGCTGAACACTGAAGCTTTCTTT.